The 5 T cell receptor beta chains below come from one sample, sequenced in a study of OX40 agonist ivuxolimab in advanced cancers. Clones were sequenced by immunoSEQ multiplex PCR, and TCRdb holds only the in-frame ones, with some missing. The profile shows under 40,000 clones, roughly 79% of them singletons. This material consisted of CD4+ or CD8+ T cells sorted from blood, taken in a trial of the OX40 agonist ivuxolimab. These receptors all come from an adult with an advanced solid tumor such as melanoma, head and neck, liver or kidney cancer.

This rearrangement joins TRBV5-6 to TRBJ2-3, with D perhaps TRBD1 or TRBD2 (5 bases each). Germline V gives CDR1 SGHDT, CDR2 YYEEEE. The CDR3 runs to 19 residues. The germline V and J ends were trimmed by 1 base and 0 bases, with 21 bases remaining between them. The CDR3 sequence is CASSLLGVMGRSSTDTQYF. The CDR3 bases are TGTGCCAGCAGCTTGCTGGGGGTGATGGGGCGGAGTAGCACAGATACGCAGTATTTT.

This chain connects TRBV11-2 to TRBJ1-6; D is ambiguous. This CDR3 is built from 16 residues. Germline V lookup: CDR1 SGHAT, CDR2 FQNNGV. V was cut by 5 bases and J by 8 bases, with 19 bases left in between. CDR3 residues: CASSPRTAAPYSPLHF. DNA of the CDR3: TGTGCCAGCAGCCCTCGGACGGCGGCCCCGTATTCACCCCTCCACTTT.

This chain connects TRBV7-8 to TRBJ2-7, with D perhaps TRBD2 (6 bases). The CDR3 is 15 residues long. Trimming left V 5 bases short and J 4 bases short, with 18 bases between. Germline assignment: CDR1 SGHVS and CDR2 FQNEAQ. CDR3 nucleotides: TGTGCCAGCAGCCCATACCGGGCGGGACCTTACGAGCAGTACTTC. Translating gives CASSPYRAGPYEQYF.

The CDR3 sequence is CASSYQTGGDTIYF. Here the CDR3 DNA reads TGTGCCAGCAGTTATCAGACAGGGGGTGACACCATATATTTT. This chain uses TRBV6-5 with TRBJ1-3; 9 nucleotides match TRBD1. V lost 3 bases and J lost 8; bases outside the gene matches: 5. Germline V CDR1 and CDR2: MNHEY, SVGAGI. There are 14 residues in the CDR3.

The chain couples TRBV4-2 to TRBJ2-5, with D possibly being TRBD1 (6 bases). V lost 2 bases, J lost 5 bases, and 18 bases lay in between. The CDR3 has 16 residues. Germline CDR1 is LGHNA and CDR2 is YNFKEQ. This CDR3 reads CASSQLRGAGEETQYF. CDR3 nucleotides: TGTGCCAGCAGCCAACTAAGAGGGGCAGGGGAGGAGACCCAGTACTTC.